One sample yielded the 4 T cell receptor beta chains listed below, sequenced in a study of molecular identifiers for immune sequencing clone quantification. From the PCR reads, TCRdb called clonotypes with MiXCR, one entry per CDR3 protein. Of about 640,000 distinct CDR3 sequences in the sample, about 20% were seen once. The sample taken for sequencing was naive CD8+ T cells from blood, with Jurkat cell RNA spiked in. As to subset: FACS-sorted CD8+CD4-CCR7+CD45RA+ naive T cells. The receptors come from a human donor in good health. Some libraries in this study had Jurkat cell RNA spiked in.

Only a few counts were recorded for this clonotype. The genes are TRBV2 and TRBJ2-1; 7 positions match TRBD2. The CDR3 sequence is 15 residues long. The V and J ends lost 7 bases and 4 bases, in that order; junction bases with no gene match: 10. Germline V gives CDR1 SNHLY, CDR2 FYNNEI. CDR3 amino acids: CASMERTRTYNEQFF. DNA of the CDR3: TGTGCCAGCATGGAGCGGACTAGGACTTACAATGAGCAGTTCTTC.

In its sample, this clonotype was seen a few times. The chain uses TRBV9 and TRBJ2-1; TRBD2 agrees at 11 bases. The CDR3 has 14 residues. V was pared by 3 bases and J by 5 bases, with 1 base of the junction left unmatched. Germline loops: CDR1 SGDLS, CDR2 YYNGEE. As DNA, the CDR3 is TGTGCCAGCAGCGAGGGACTAGCGGACAATGAGCAGTTCTTC. Residues: CASSEGLADNEQFF.

This clonotype turned up a few times. The rearrangement links TRBV20-1 to TRBJ2-1, with unresolved D. The V gene lost 0 bases and the J gene lost 1 base, with 13 bases spanning the gap. The CDR3 is made up of 16 amino acids. CDR1 and CDR2 from the germline V gene are DFQATT and SNEGSKA (reference sequence). Here the CDR3 reads CSARDHQVTSYNEQFF. CDR3 sequence (DNA): TGCAGTGCTAGAGATCATCAGGTCACTTCCTACAATGAGCAGTTCTTC.

This clonotype has just a few counts. The J gene is TRBJ2-1, the V gene TRBV5-1; the match to TRBD2 covers 8 bases. V trimming: 7 bases; J trimming: 5 bases; junction bases outside the gene matches: 8. CDR3 length: 14 amino acids. Germline V CDR1 and CDR2: SGHRS, YFSETQ. The CDR3 DNA follows: TGCGCCAGCTCGGGAGGGAGGACTAACAATGAGCAGTTCTTC. Translating it yields CASSGGRTNNEQFF.